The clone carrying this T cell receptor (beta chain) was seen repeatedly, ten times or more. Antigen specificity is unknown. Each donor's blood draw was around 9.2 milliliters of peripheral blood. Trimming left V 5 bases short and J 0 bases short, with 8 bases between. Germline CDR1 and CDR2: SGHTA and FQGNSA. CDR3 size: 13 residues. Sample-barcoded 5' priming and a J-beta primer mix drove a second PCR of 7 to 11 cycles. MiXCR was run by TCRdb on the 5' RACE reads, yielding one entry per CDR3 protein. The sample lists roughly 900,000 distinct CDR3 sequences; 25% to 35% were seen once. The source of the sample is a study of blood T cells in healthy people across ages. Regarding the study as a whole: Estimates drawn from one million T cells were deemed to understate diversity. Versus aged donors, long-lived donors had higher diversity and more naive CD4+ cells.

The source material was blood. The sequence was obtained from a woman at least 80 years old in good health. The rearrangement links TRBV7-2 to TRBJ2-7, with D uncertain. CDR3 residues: CASSNRASYEQYF. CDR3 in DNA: TGTGCCAGCAGCAACCGGGCCTCCTACGAGCAGTACTTC. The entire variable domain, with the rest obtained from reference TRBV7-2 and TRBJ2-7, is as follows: GAGVSQSPSNKVTEKGKDVELRCDPISGHTALYWYRQSLGQGLEFLIYFQGNSAPDKSGLPSDRFSAERTGGSVSTLTIQRTQQEDSAVYLCASSNRASYEQYFGPGTRLTVT.